The sequence of this TCR beta chain was determined in a study of memory CD4+ T cells and cytomegalovirus serostatus. In the original workflow: After removing out-of-frame reads, 2.3 million or so distinct TCRbeta sequences remained. Method: immunoSEQ multiplex PCR; TCRdb's copy keeps in-frame clones and lacks some. The V and J calls and clone size come from that table; D and trimming were worked out from the DNA. The table includes tens of thousands of clones, 82% detected once. Trimming took 9 bases from V and 8 from J; bases not matched to a gene: 6. The CDR3 has 12 residues. Germline V CDR1 and CDR2: SNHLY, FYNNEI. The sort gate was single viable CD3+CD4+CD8-CD45RO+ cells for memory CD4+ T cells. This clone was detected a few times. In the same sample, other DNA sequences code for this CDR3.

V gene TRBV2 combines with J gene TRBJ1-2, with 10 bases fitting TRBD1. The source is an adult in good health and CMV-seronegative. The sample taken for sequencing was memory CD4+ T cells from blood. The CDR3, as DNA: TGTGCCAGTCGGACAGGGGGAGGAGGCTACACCTTC. Residues: CASRTGGGGYTF.